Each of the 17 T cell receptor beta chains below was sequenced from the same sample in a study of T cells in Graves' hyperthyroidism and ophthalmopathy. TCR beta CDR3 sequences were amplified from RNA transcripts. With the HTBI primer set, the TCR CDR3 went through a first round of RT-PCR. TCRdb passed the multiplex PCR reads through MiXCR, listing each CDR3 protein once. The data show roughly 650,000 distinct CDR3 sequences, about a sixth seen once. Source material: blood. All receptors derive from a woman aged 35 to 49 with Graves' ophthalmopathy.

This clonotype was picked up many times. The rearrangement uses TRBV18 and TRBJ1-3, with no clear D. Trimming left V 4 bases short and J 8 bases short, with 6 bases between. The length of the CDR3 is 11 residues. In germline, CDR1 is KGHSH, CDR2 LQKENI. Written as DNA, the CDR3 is TGTGCCAGCTCACGAACGGACACCATATATTTT. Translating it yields CASSRTDTIYF.

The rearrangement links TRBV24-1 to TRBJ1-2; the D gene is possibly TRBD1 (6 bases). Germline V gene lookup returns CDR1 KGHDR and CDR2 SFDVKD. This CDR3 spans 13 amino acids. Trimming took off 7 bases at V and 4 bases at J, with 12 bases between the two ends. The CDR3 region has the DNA TGTGCCACCAGGGACAGTTCTCCCTATGGCTACACCTTC. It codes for CATRDSSPYGYTF.

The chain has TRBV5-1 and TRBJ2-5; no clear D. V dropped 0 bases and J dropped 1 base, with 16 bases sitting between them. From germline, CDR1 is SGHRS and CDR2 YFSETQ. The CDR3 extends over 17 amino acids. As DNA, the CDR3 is TGCGCCAGCAGCTTGGGGTACTCAAGCTGGCGCCAAGAGACCCAGTACTTC. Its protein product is CASSLGYSSWRQETQYF.

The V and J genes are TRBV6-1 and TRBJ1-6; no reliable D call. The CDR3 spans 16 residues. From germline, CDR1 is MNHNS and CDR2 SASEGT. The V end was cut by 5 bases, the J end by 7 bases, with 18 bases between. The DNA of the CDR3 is TGTGCCAGCAGTCTTCCCTATCTCGAGGGCAATTCACCCCTCCACTTT. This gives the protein CASSLPYLEGNSPLHF.

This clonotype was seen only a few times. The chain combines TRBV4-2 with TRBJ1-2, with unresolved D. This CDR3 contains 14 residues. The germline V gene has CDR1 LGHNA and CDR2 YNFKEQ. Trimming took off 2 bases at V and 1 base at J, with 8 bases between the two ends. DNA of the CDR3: TGTGCCAGCAGCCAACTCCTTTTTAACTATGGCTACACCTTC. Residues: CASSQLLFNYGYTF.

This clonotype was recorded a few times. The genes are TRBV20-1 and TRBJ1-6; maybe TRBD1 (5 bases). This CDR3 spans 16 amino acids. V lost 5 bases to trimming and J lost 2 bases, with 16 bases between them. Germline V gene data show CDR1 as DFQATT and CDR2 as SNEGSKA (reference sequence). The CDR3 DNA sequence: TGCAGTGCTGGACGGACAAGTATGACCTATAATTCACCCCTCCACTTT. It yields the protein CSAGRTSMTYNSPLHF.

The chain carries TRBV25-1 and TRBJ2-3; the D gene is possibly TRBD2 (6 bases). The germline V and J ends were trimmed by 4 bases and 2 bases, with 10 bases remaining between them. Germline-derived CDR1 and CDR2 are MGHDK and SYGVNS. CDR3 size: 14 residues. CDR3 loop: CASSGGLHTDTQYF. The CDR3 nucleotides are TGTGCCAGCAGTGGAGGACTACACACAGATACGCAGTATTTT.

In nucleotides, the CDR3 is TGCGCCAGCAGCTTTCAGCCAGGGGTCGGACTGGTGAACACTGAAGCTTTCTTT. It encodes CASSFQPGVGLVNTEAFF. This sequence joins TRBV5-1 and TRBJ1-1, with D tentatively TRBD1 (6 bases). The germline gives CDR1 SGHRS, CDR2 YFSETQ. V was pared by 2 bases and J by 0 bases, with 20 bases between. The CDR3 is made up of 18 amino acids.

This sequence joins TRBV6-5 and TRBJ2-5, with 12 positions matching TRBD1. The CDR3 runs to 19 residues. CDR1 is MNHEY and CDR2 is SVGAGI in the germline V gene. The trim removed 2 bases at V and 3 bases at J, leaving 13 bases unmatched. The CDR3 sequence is CASSYRGTGGFSPKETQYF. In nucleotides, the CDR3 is TGTGCCAGCAGTTACCGTGGGACAGGGGGCTTCTCCCCCAAAGAGACCCAGTACTTC.

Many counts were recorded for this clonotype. As DNA, the CDR3 is TGTGCCAGCAGTCCCAGCGGGGGGGGCGGGGAGCTGTTTTTT. Its protein is CASSPSGGGGELFF. This rearrangement joins TRBV12-3 or TRBV12-4 to TRBJ2-2; 10 bases match TRBD2. This CDR3 is built from 14 residues. With V trimmed by 5 bases and J by 7 bases, 4 bases remained unmatched.

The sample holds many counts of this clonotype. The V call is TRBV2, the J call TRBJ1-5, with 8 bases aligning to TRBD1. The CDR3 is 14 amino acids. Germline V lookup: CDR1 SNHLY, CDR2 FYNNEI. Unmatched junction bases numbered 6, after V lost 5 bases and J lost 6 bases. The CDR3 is CASSSQGARQPQHF. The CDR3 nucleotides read TGTGCCAGCAGTTCCCAGGGGGCGCGTCAGCCCCAGCATTTT.

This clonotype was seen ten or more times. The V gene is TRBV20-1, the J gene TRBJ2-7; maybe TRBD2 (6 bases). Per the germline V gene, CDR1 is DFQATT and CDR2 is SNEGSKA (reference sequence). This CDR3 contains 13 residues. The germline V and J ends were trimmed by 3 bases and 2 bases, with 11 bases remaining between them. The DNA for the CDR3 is TGCAGTGCTAGGCCGGGAGAACCCTACGAGCAGTACTTC. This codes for CSARPGEPYEQYF.

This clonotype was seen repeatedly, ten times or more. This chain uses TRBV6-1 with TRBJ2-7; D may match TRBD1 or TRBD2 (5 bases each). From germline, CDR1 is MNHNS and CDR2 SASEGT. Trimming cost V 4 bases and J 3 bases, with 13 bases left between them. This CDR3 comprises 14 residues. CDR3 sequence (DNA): TGTGCCAGCAGTGTGCCGGGACGGGACTACGAGCAGTACTTC. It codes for CASSVPGRDYEQYF.

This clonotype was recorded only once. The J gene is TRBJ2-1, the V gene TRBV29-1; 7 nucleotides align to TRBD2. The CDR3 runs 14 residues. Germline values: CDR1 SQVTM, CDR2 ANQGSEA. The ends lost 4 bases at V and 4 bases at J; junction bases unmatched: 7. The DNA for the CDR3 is TGCAGCGTTGTGTATCCGCGGGGGTACAATGAGCAGTTCTTC. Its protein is CSVVYPRGYNEQFF.

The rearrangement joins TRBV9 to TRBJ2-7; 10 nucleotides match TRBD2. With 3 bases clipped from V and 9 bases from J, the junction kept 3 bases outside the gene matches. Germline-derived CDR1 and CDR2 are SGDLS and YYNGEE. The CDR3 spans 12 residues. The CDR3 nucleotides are TGTGCCAGCAGCGGTCTAGCGGGAGTGCAGTACTTC. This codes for CASSGLAGVQYF.

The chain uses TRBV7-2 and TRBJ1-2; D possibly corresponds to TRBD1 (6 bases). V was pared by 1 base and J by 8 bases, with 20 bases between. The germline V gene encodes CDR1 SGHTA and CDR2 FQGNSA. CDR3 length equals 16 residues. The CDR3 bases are TGTGCCAGCAGCTTAGGGGGGGCTCCCTTAAATTCCGGCTACACCTTC. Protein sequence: CASSLGGAPLNSGYTF. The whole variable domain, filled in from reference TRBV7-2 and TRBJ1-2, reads GAGVSQSPSNKVTEKGKDVELRCDPISGHTALYWYRQSLGQGLEFLIYFQGNSAPDKSGLPSDRFSAERTGGSVSTLTIQRTQQEDSAVYLCASSLGGAPLNSGYTFGSGTRLTVV.

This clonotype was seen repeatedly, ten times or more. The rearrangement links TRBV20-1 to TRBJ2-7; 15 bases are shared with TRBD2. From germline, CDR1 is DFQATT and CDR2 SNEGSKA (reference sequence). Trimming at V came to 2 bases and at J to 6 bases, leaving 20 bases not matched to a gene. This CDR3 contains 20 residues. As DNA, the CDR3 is TGCAGTGCTAGATCCGCCCGAGTAGGGACTAGCGGGAGGCTTAACAGCGAGCAGTACTTC. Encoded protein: CSARSARVGTSGRLNSEQYF.